This T cell receptor (beta chain) was recovered during a study of cytomegalovirus exposure and HLA in healthy donors. Study as a whole: One earlier analysis, a look at 150 million to 200 million T cells, found some 110 million unique TCR beta sequences.

The PCR contained 60 Vbeta and 13 Jbeta primers. TCRdb keeps only in-frame clones here, not all; method: immunoSEQ multiplex PCR. The sample lists about 56,000 clones, roughly 83% occurring once. Overall study results and limits: In a later analysis, TCR beta V- and J-gene trimming showed a link to a missense DCLRE1C variant. Reported findings show TCR beta sequences accurately forecast HLA-A and HLA-B alleles in most subjects.

For this clone: Its antigen is not identified.

Germline V CDR1 and CDR2: SGHRS, YFSETQ. The CDR3 consists of 14 residues. The V segment lost 3 bases and the J segment 5 bases; nucleotides outside the gene matches: 7. The sample taken for sequencing was PBMCs. The receptor's source is a man aged 40-49 years in good health and CMV-seronegative. The rearrangement uses TRBV5-1 and TRBJ1-1; 7 bases agree with TRBD1. CDR3 DNA sequence: TGCGCCAGCAGCTCCGTGGCAGGGGGGACTGAAGCTTTCTTT. It specifies CASSSVAGGTEAFF. The variable domain in full, completed from reference TRBV5-1 and TRBJ1-1, reads KAGVTQTPRYLIKTRGQQVTLSCSPISGHRSVSWYQQTPGQGLQFLFEYFSETQRNKGNFPGRFSGRQFSNSRSEMNVSTLELGDSALYLCASSSVAGGTEAFFGQGTRLTVV.